What follows are 16 T cell receptor beta chains derived from one specimen sequenced in a study of T cells in Graves' hyperthyroidism and ophthalmopathy. From RNA transcripts, TCR beta CDR3 regions were amplified. Carried out on the TCR CDR3, a first-round RT-PCR used the HTBI primer set. TCRdb redid the calling of the multiplex PCR reads with MiXCR, one entry per CDR3 protein. The sample consists of hundreds of thousands of distinct CDR3 sequences, about 20% of them appearing once. Sequencing was carried out using blood. The receptors derive from a middle-aged man with Graves' ophthalmopathy.

The gene calls are TRBV5-4 and TRBJ2-7, with 9 nucleotides matching TRBD1. The CDR3 consists of 15 residues. The V and J ends lost 4 bases and 3 bases, in that order; junction bases with no gene match: 8. Germline CDR1 and CDR2: SGHNT and YYREEE (reference sequence). CDR3 sequence: CASSGQGLELYEQYF. CDR3 in DNA: TGTGCCAGCAGCGGACAGGGGTTGGAACTCTACGAGCAGTACTTC.

CDR3 in amino acids: CASSEMAEPSYGYTF. DNA of the CDR3: TGTGCCAGCAGCGAGATGGCAGAGCCCTCCTATGGCTACACCTTC. The V call is TRBV11-2, the J call TRBJ1-2; D is unresolved. Between the trimmed V and J ends, which lost 5 bases and 4 bases, there was a span of 17 bases. Germline CDR1 is SGHAT and CDR2 is FQNNGV. There are 15 residues in the CDR3.

This clonotype was counted only a few times. One junction end does not reproduce the germline sequence, and a read error may be involved. The CDR3 protein is CATSSATPRTQYF. CDR3 coding DNA: TGTGCCACCAGTTCGGCGACTCCTAGGACCCAGTACTTC. The chain employs TRBV27 and TRBJ2-5; D gene uncertain. The CDR3 runs to 13 residues. Germline V gene lookup returns CDR1 MNHEY and CDR2 SMNVEV (reference sequence).

The chain joins TRBV28 to TRBJ1-5; perhaps TRBD1 as D (5 bases). Germline CDR1 and CDR2: MDHEN and SYDVKM. V was pared by 5 bases and J by 4 bases, with 15 bases between. The CDR3 runs to 15 residues. The CDR3 DNA reads TGTGCCAGCAGTACCGGGACTTTGCCAAATCAGCCCCAGCATTTT. Its translation is CASSTGTLPNQPQHF.

V is TRBV11-2 and J is TRBJ1-2; D is ambiguous. V was cut by 5 bases and J by 0 bases, with 10 bases left in between. The CDR3 totals 14 residues. Germline assignment: CDR1 SGHAT and CDR2 FQNNGV. This chain's CDR3 is CASSPSWANYGYTF. The CDR3 DNA follows: TGTGCCAGCAGCCCGAGCTGGGCTAACTATGGCTACACCTTC.

The rearrangement links TRBV6-2 or TRBV6-3 to TRBJ1-2; 10 bases align to TRBD1. V shed 5 bases and J 5 bases; nucleotides not matched to a gene: 8. This CDR3 contains 15 residues. In germline, CDR1 is MNHEY, CDR2 SVGEGT. The CDR3 spells CASSPPGQGRYGYTF. The CDR3 bases are TGTGCCAGCAGTCCCCCGGGACAGGGGCGGTATGGCTACACCTTC.

The chain carries TRBV7-9 and TRBJ1-4; D is perhaps TRBD1 (6 bases). Germline lookup yields CDR1 SEHNR and CDR2 FQNEAQ (reference sequence). Trimming took off 6 bases at V and 6 bases at J, with 14 bases between the two ends. This CDR3 has 14 amino acids. CDR3 residues: CASRPTGGDEKLFF. The CDR3 DNA sequence: TGTGCCAGCAGACCGACAGGCGGAGATGAAAAACTGTTTTTT. Drawing the rest from reference TRBV7-9 and TRBJ1-4, the complete variable domain is DTGVSQNPRHKITKRGQNVTFRCDPISEHNRLYWYRQTLGQGPEFLTYFQNEAQLEKSRLLSDRFSAERPKGSFSTLEIQRTEQGDSAMYLCASRPTGGDEKLFFGSGTQLSVL.

The chain has TRBV9 and TRBJ2-3; D assignment may be TRBD1 or TRBD2 (5 bases each). Trimming pared 3 bases from V and 6 bases from J, leaving 14 bases between. Germline lookup yields CDR1 SGDLS and CDR2 YYNGEE. The CDR3 spans 14 residues. The CDR3 spells CASSATLEGDTQYF. The DNA for the CDR3 is TGTGCCAGCAGCGCAACCTTAGAGGGGGATACGCAGTATTTT.

As regards this clonotype: A much larger clone is a single base away; this may be a read error. This chain connects TRBV28 to TRBJ2-5; tentatively, D is TRBD2 (6 bases). The CDR3 totals 14 residues. Germline loops: CDR1 MDHEN, CDR2 SYDVKM. V lost 7 bases and J 5 bases, leaving 17 bases between the germline ends. CDR3 sequence (DNA): TGTGCCAGCACGAGATTAACGGGAGCTGAGACCCAGTACTTC. This gives the protein CASTRLTGAETQYF.

The table lists this clonotype with a count of one. One base away lies a much larger clone, so this may be a sequencing read error. The conserved final phenylalanine or tryptophan is absent from the CDR3, which likely points to a read error. This chain links TRBV12-3 or TRBV12-4 with TRBJ2-7, with D unresolved. This CDR3 is built from 11 residues. The V end lost 6 bases, the J end lost 3 bases, and 6 bases lay between the germline ends. CDR3: CASRLNYEQYL. For the CDR3, the DNA is TGTGCCAGCAGGCTGAACTACGAGCAGTACCTC.

The chain recombines TRBV12-3 or TRBV12-4 with TRBJ1-3, with D hard to call. The CDR3 runs to 14 residues. V was clipped by 7 bases and J by 0 bases, with 10 bases between them. Written as DNA, the CDR3 is TGTGCCAGCACCTCTACAAACTCTGGAAACACCATATATTTT. Its translation is CASTSTNSGNTIYF.

The table lists this clonotype with a count of one. This rearrangement joins TRBV6-1 to TRBJ2-7; 15 positions agree with TRBD2. CDR1 and CDR2 (germline): MNHNS, SASEGT. The CDR3 has 16 amino acids. V trimming: 7 bases; J trimming: 4 bases; junction bases outside the gene matches: 8. The CDR3 sequence is CASTEGLAGGVYEQYF. The CDR3 DNA reads TGTGCCAGCACCGAGGGACTAGCGGGGGGCGTTTACGAGCAGTACTTC.

The chain recombines TRBV6-2 or TRBV6-3 with TRBJ2-4; TRBD1 or TRBD2 may be the D gene (5 bases each). The length of the CDR3 is 14 residues. The V gene lost 2 bases and the J gene lost 4 bases, with 9 bases spanning the gap. CDR1 is MNHEY and CDR2 is SVGEGT in the germline V gene. CDR3 DNA sequence: TGTGCCAGCAGTTACGGGGGTTCGAAAAACATTCAGTACTTC. Its translation is CASSYGGSKNIQYF.

This clonotype was seen at least ten times. The genes are TRBV9 and TRBJ2-1, with D possibly being TRBD1 (6 bases). Germline CDR1 SGDLS, CDR2 YYNGEE. V was clipped by 0 bases and J by 7 bases, with 8 bases between them. The CDR3 extends over 13 amino acids. The CDR3 DNA follows: TGTGCCAGCAGCGTAGCAGGGGCGAATGAGCAGTTCTTC. It yields the protein CASSVAGANEQFF.

This clonotype was detected a few times. J is TRBJ2-2 and V is TRBV12-3 or TRBV12-4; 11 nucleotides agree with TRBD2. V lost 7 bases and J lost 7; bases outside the gene matches: 8. The CDR3 is 15 residues long. The CDR3 protein is CASKTSGVESGELFF. For the CDR3, the DNA is TGTGCCAGCAAGACTAGCGGGGTTGAAAGCGGGGAGCTGTTTTTT.

This chain joins TRBV7-9 and TRBJ1-2, with D possibly TRBD1 on 6 matching bases. Germline V CDR1 and CDR2: SEHNR, FQNEAQ (reference sequence). The CDR3 length is 14 residues. Trimming took 1 base from V and 4 from J, leaving 10 bases between them. The CDR3 coding sequence is TGTGCCAGCAGCTTAGTTCAGGGGCCCTATGGCTACACCTTC. It yields the protein CASSLVQGPYGYTF.